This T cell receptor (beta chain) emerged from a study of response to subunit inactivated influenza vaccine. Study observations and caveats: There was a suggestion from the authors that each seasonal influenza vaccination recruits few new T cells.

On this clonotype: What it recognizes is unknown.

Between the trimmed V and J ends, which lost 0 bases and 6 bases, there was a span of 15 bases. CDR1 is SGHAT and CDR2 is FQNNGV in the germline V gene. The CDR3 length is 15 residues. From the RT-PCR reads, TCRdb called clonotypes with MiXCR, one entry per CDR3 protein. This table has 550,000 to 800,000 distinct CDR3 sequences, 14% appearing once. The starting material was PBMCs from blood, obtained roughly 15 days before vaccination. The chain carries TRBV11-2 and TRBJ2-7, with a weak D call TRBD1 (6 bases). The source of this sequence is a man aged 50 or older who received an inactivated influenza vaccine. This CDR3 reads CASSLESADRTEQYF. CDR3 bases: TGTGCCAGCAGCTTAGAATCCGCCGACAGGACCGAGCAGTACTTC.